Each of the 28 T cell receptor beta chains below was sequenced from the same sample in a study of cytomegalovirus exposure and HLA in healthy donors. The PCR made use of 60 Vbeta and 13 Jbeta primers. Profiling relied on immunoSEQ multiplex PCR, and the TCRdb table lists in-frame clones only, not all of them. The data hold roughly 190,000 clones, with 65% to 90% observed a single time. What was sequenced was PBMCs. These TCRs come from a man in his forties in good health and CMV-seropositive.

This clone was detected only a few times. V is TRBV19 and J is TRBJ2-7; TRBD1 is a possible D gene (6 bases). CDR1 is LNHDA and CDR2 is SQIVND in the germline V gene (reference sequence). The CDR3 consists of 14 residues. Trimming took 10 bases from V and 5 from J, leaving 21 bases between them. DNA of the CDR3: TGTGCCACCTCAACAGGGTGGCAGCCCAACGAGCAGTACTTC. Its translation is CATSTGWQPNEQYF.

The chain combines TRBV28 with TRBJ1-1; D not certain. The germline V gene encodes CDR1 MDHEN and CDR2 SYDVKM. Deletions cut 6 bases from V and 1 base from J, with 9 bases between. The CDR3 spans 13 residues. This CDR3 is CASRRSQNTEAFF. CDR3 DNA: TGTGCCAGCAGACGGAGTCAGAACACTGAAGCTTTCTTT.

J is TRBJ1-1 and V is TRBV5-4; 8 positions match TRBD1. The CDR3 contains 15 residues. V gave up 0 bases and J gave up 4 bases; unmatched junction bases: 5. Per the germline V gene, CDR1 is SGHNT and CDR2 is YYREEE (reference sequence). The CDR3 bases are TGTGCCAGCAGCTTGGGTTGGACAGGGTTCACTGAAGCTTTCTTT. Protein product: CASSLGWTGFTEAFF. The full variable domain, with the rest looked up from reference TRBV5-4 and TRBJ1-1, is ETGVTQSPTHLIKTRGQQVTLRCSSQSGHNTVSWYQQALGQGPQFIFQYYREEENGRGNFPPRFSGLQFPNYSSELNVNALELDDSALYLCASSLGWTGFTEAFFGQGTRLTVV.

For this clone: The junction departs from germline at one end; a sequencing error may be responsible. The chain has TRBV7-7 and TRBJ2-5, with D possibly being TRBD2 (7 bases). Germline assignment: CDR1 SSHAT and CDR2 FNYEAQ (reference sequence). The CDR3 contains 14 residues. The CDR3 coding sequence is TGTGCTAGCAGCTTCGGCGGGGGCTCAGAGACCCAGTACTTC. Its protein product is CASSFGGGSETQYF.

Note on this clone: Germline and junction disagree at one end, which may indicate a read error. This chain uses TRBV30 with TRBJ2-2; no clear D gene. The CDR3 consists of 14 residues. Germline CDR1 GTSNPN, CDR2 SVGIG (reference sequence). The DNA of the CDR3 is TGTGCCTGGAGGAAGACATCGAACACTGGGGAGCTGTTTTTT. This translates into CAWRKTSNTGELFF. The whole variable domain, filled in from reference TRBV30 and TRBJ2-2, reads SQTIHQWPATLVQPVGSPLSLECTVEGTSNPNLYWYRQAAGRGLQLLFYSVGIGQISSEVPQNLSASRPQDRQFILSSKKLLLSDSGFYLCAWRKTSNTGELFFGEGSRLTVL.

This clone was counted a single time. The CDR3 region has the DNA TGTGCCAGCAGTTACTCTCCCGGCTCTGGAAACACCATATATTTT. Residues: CASSYSPGSGNTIYF. This chain connects TRBV6-5 to TRBJ1-3; D gene unclear. Germline V gene data show CDR1 as MNHEY and CDR2 as SVGAGI. CDR3 size: 15 residues. Trimming took off 0 bases at V and 0 bases at J, with 6 bases between the two ends.

V gene TRBV9 combines with J gene TRBJ2-5; D possibly corresponds to TRBD2 (7 bases). The germline V gene encodes CDR1 SGDLS and CDR2 YYNGEE. The CDR3 totals 14 residues. V lost 2 bases, J lost 4 bases, and 12 bases lay in between. Here the CDR3 DNA reads TGTGCCAGCAGCGTTGGGGGGGCTGGAGAGACCCAGTACTTC. Protein product: CASSVGGAGETQYF.

V is TRBV27 and J is TRBJ2-7; D is perhaps TRBD2 (5 bases). This CDR3 is 13 amino acids long. The germline CDR1 and CDR2 sequences are MNHEY and SMNVEV (reference sequence). The germline V and J ends were trimmed by 3 bases and 3 bases, with 9 bases remaining between them. The CDR3 sequence is CASSFGRIYEQYF. The CDR3 DNA reads TGTGCCAGCAGTTTTGGGAGAATCTACGAGCAGTACTTC.

As regards this clone: Other DNA sequences in this specimen translate into the identical CDR3. The chain is built from TRBV4-3 and TRBJ2-3, with D perhaps TRBD2 (6 bases). V was cut by 0 bases and J by 0 bases, with 10 bases left in between. CDR1 is LGHNA, CDR2 YSLEER, per germline. The CDR3 extends over 16 amino acids. The CDR3 spells CASSQDRRGSTDTQYF. CDR3 DNA: TGCGCCAGCAGCCAAGATCGGCGGGGTAGCACAGATACGCAGTATTTT.

The chain recombines TRBV7-2 with TRBJ2-7, with D unclear. CDR3 length: 11 amino acids. Trimming took off 3 bases at V and 4 bases at J, with 4 bases between the two ends. Germline CDR1 SGHTA, CDR2 FQGNSA. CDR3 sequence (DNA): TGTGCCAGCAGCTTTAAATACGAGCAGTACTTC. Protein product: CASSFKYEQYF.

The chain employs TRBV10-3 and TRBJ1-2; 8 nucleotides line up with TRBD1. The J segment lost 3 bases and the V segment lost 7 bases, leaving 10 bases of the junction unmatched. Germline assignment: CDR1 ENHRY and CDR2 SYGVKD. This CDR3 spans 15 amino acids. CDR3 coding DNA: TGTGCCATCATTTCCAGACAGGGGCATCACTATGGCTACACCTTC. Amino acid sequence: CAIISRQGHHYGYTF.

This chain joins TRBV7-2 and TRBJ2-5; 9 bases line up with TRBD1. Germline trimming cut 8 bases from V and 5 bases from J; bases unmatched to any gene: 6. Germline assignment: CDR1 SGHTA and CDR2 FQGNSA. The CDR3 is 13 amino acids. The DNA of the CDR3 is TGTGCCAGCGGGGGACAGGGTAGCGAGACCCAGTACTTC. Translated, it gives CASGGQGSETQYF.

The genes are TRBV28 and TRBJ1-1; TRBD1 is a possible D gene (6 bases). Germline CDR1 reads MDHEN; CDR2 reads SYDVKM. The germline V and J ends were trimmed by 5 bases and 8 bases, with 15 bases remaining between them. The CDR3 sequence is 13 residues long. CDR3 region: CASSIQGPGEAFF. In DNA form, the CDR3 reads TGTGCCAGCAGTATACAGGGTCCGGGAGAAGCTTTCTTT.

V is TRBV6-6 and J is TRBJ2-1; 7 bases align to TRBD2. Germline V gene sequence: CDR1 MNHNY, CDR2 SVGAGI (reference sequence). V dropped 5 bases and J dropped 0; count of bases not matched to a gene: 7. The CDR3 is made up of 16 amino acids. The CDR3 nucleotides are TGTGCCAGCAGTGCGACAAGCGGGGACTCCTACAATGAGCAGTTCTTC. This codes for CASSATSGDSYNEQFF.

A single count supports this clone. The rearrangement joins TRBV7-9 to TRBJ2-5, with D perhaps TRBD1 (6 bases). The DNA end lines up better with TRBJ2-7; the J call may be wrong. Germline V gives CDR1 SEHNR, CDR2 FQNEAQ (reference sequence). The CDR3 extends over 15 amino acids. This CDR3 is CASSLRQVHSYEQYF. CDR3 DNA: TGTGCCAGCAGCTTACGACAGGTACACTCCTACGAGCAGTACTTC.

The chain is built from TRBV7-6 and TRBJ1-2; perhaps TRBD1 as D (6 bases). The V and J ends lost 1 base and 1 base respectively, with 16 bases between them. The CDR3 has 17 amino acids. From germline, CDR1 is SGHVS and CDR2 FNYEAQ. As DNA, the CDR3 is TGTGCCAGCAGCTTAGAAGTCAGGGCCAGGGGTAACTATGGCTACACCTTC. This encodes CASSLEVRARGNYGYTF.

The chain couples TRBV10-3 to TRBJ1-1; 10 positions agree with TRBD1. The CDR3 runs 13 residues. The germline CDR1 and CDR2 sequences are ENHRY and SYGVKD. The V segment lost 7 bases and the J segment 5 bases; nucleotides outside the gene matches: 4. The CDR3 is CAIKGQGETEAFF. CDR3 nucleotides: TGTGCCATCAAAGGACAGGGGGAAACTGAAGCTTTCTTT.

This clone was counted between two and nine times. This chain links TRBV29-1 with TRBJ2-7; 9 bases match TRBD2. The CDR3 totals 13 residues. Per germline, CDR1 SQVTM and CDR2 ANQGSEA. The ends lost 7 bases at V and 0 bases at J; junction bases unmatched: 4. The CDR3, as DNA: TGCAGCGCCGCTAGCGGGGTCTCCTACGAGCAGTACTTC. It yields the protein CSAASGVSYEQYF.

This rearrangement joins TRBV2 to TRBJ1-5; TRBD1 aligns across 10 bases. This CDR3 spans 14 amino acids. The germline gives CDR1 SNHLY, CDR2 FYNNEI. The J segment lost 8 bases and the V segment lost 6 bases, leaving 7 bases of the junction unmatched. CDR3 DNA sequence: TGTGCCAGCAGGGGGGACAGGGGTCGGGAGCCCCAGCATTTT. Protein: CASRGDRGREPQHF.

The rearrangement links TRBV9 to TRBJ2-7, with 9 bases that match TRBD2. Germline loops: CDR1 SGDLS, CDR2 YYNGEE. This CDR3 has 15 residues. J gave up 2 bases and V 0 bases, and 3 bases lay outside the gene matches. DNA for the CDR3: TGTGCCAGCAGCGTAGGGGGCGGGGGGGCCTACGAGCAGTACTTC. As protein: CASSVGGGGAYEQYF.

The V gene is TRBV5-4, the J gene TRBJ2-5; 9 bases align to TRBD1. Germline CDR1 SGHNT, CDR2 YYREEE (reference sequence). The junction had 8 bases not matched to a gene; V was cut back by 3 bases and J by 5 bases. This CDR3 is 15 amino acids long. CDR3 coding DNA: TGTGCCAGCAGCTGGGGACAGGGTAGAGGGGAGACCCAGTACTTC. Its translation: CASSWGQGRGETQYF.

This rearrangement joins TRBV19 to TRBJ2-5; TRBD2 matches 8 bases. CDR3 size: 15 residues. V gave up 3 bases and J gave up 5 bases; unmatched junction bases: 8. Germline V gene lookup returns CDR1 LNHDA and CDR2 SQIVND (reference sequence). The CDR3 loop reads CASSISSGGVETQYF. The CDR3 nucleotides read TGTGCCAGTAGTATCTCGAGCGGGGGAGTGGAGACCCAGTACTTC.

This rearrangement joins TRBV5-4 to TRBJ1-3, with a weak D call TRBD1 (6 bases). The CDR3 contains 18 residues. Trimming took off 1 base at V and 0 bases at J, with 17 bases between the two ends. Germline V gene lookup returns CDR1 SGHNT and CDR2 YYREEE (reference sequence). The CDR3 region has the DNA TGTGCCAGCAGCTTGTTTCCAGGGGACCCCAGCTCTGGAAACACCATATATTTT. As protein: CASSLFPGDPSSGNTIYF. Combining the CDR3 with reference TRBV5-4 and TRBJ1-3 gives the whole variable domain ETGVTQSPTHLIKTRGQQVTLRCSSQSGHNTVSWYQQALGQGPQFIFQYYREEENGRGNFPPRFSGLQFPNYSSELNVNALELDDSALYLCASSLFPGDPSSGNTIYFGEGSWLTVV.

This clone was seen only a few times. V usage is TRBV9 and J usage is TRBJ2-5; tentative D call: TRBD2 (6 bases). This CDR3 region has 14 residues. Deletions cut 4 bases from V and 2 bases from J, with 12 bases between. Per the germline V gene, CDR1 is SGDLS and CDR2 is YYNGEE. The CDR3 DNA sequence: TGTGCCAGCAGCCCCGGGACTGTTCAAGAGACCCAGTACTTC. Its translation is CASSPGTVQETQYF.

The chain carries TRBV19 and TRBJ2-1, with a possible D match to TRBD1 (6 bases). Between the trimmed V and J ends, which lost 4 bases and 2 bases, there was a span of 12 bases. The CDR3 contains 15 residues. The germline CDR1 and CDR2 sequences are LNHDA and SQIVND (reference sequence). The CDR3 DNA is TGTGCCAGTAGTAGAAGACAGGCCCCCTACAATGAGCAGTTCTTC. Its protein product is CASSRRQAPYNEQFF. Together with reference TRBV19 and TRBJ2-1, the CDR3 gives the full variable domain: DGGITQSPKYLFRKEGQNVTLSCEQNLNHDAMYWYRQDPGQGLRLIYYSQIVNDFQKGDIAEGYSVSREKKESFPLTVTSAQKNPTAFYLCASSRRQAPYNEQFFGPGTRLTVL.

The rearrangement links TRBV25-1 to TRBJ1-2; a possible D gene is TRBD1 (5 bases). The germline V gene has CDR1 MGHDK and CDR2 SYGVNS. The CDR3 totals 13 residues. Trimming stripped 4 bases from V and 4 bases from J, with 10 bases between. The CDR3: CASSAVGGYGYTF. The CDR3 DNA sequence: TGTGCCAGCAGTGCCGTGGGGGGCTATGGCTACACCTTC.

The chain joins TRBV7-9 to TRBJ2-7; 7 nucleotides agree with TRBD2. The CDR3 covers 14 residues. Looked up from germline, CDR1 is SEHNR and CDR2 is FQNEAQ (reference sequence). Trimming took 1 base from V and 4 from J; bases not matched to a gene: 4. For the CDR3, the DNA is TGTGCCAGCAGCTTAGGCGGGGGTGGGTACGAGCAGTACTTC. This sequence encodes CASSLGGGGYEQYF.

The chain links TRBV30 to TRBJ2-5, with a tentative D call TRBD2 (7 bases). The CDR3 extends over 15 amino acids. The germline V gene has CDR1 GTSNPN and CDR2 SVGIG (reference sequence). V shed 4 bases and J shed 1 base, with 16 bases lying between them. The CDR3 region has the DNA TGTGCCTGGATGGGATTACGGGGGGCCCAAGAGACCCAGTACTTC. Translated, it gives CAWMGLRGAQETQYF.